Listed here are 32 T cell receptor beta chains from one sample, sequenced in a study of a mutant IDH1 vaccine in newly diagnosed glioma. As to time point: week 35, safety follow-up. What each vaccine dose contained was 300 ug of mutant IDH1 20-mer peptide, accompanied by topical imiquimod. No antigen is known for these receptors. Sequenced by immunoSEQ multiplex PCR; TCRdb stores in-frame clones only, minus some. The sample lists approximately 47,000 clones, 85% to 90% occurring once. The sequences come from PBMCs, collected from a glioma patient whose treatment included an IDH1 peptide vaccine. The source is a woman between 40 and 55 years old with glioma.

The chain links TRBV28 to TRBJ1-3; D remains ambiguous. Trimming pared 2 bases from V and 8 bases from J, leaving 4 bases between. Germline V lookup: CDR1 MDHEN, CDR2 SYDVKM. The CDR3 runs 11 residues. The chain's CDR3 is CASSLSHTIYF. The DNA of the CDR3 is TGTGCCAGCAGTTTAAGCCACACCATATATTTT.

J is TRBJ1-5 and V is TRBV10-2; D call uncertain. V shed 5 bases and J shed 1 base, with 15 bases lying between them. The germline CDR1 and CDR2 sequences are WSHSY and SAAADI. CDR3 length: 16 amino acids. The CDR3 nucleotides are TGCGCCAGCAGTCCCGGACCATGGGAAAGCAATCAGCCCCAGCATTTT. Its translation is CASSPGPWESNQPQHF.

The V gene is TRBV25-1, the J gene TRBJ1-4, with D uncertain. Germline assignment: CDR1 MGHDK and CDR2 SYGVNS. Trimming pared 4 bases from V and 1 base from J, leaving 4 bases between. The CDR3 runs to 13 residues. The CDR3 DNA sequence: TGTGCCAGCAGTGTGCGAACTAATGAAAAACTGTTTTTT. Residues: CASSVRTNEKLFF. The full variable domain, its missing parts supplied by reference TRBV25-1 and TRBJ1-4, is EADIYQTPRYLVIGTGKKITLECSQTMGHDKMYWYQQDPGMELHLIHYSYGVNSTEKGDLSSESTVSRIRTEHFPLTLESARPSHTSQYLCASSVRTNEKLFFGSGTQLSVL.

V is TRBV6-5 and J is TRBJ1-6, with no clear D. This CDR3 has 15 residues. The V and J ends lost 8 bases and 7 bases respectively, with 18 bases between them. Germline V gene data show CDR1 as MNHEY and CDR2 as SVGAGI. The CDR3 loop reads CASLPHIESNSPLHF. The CDR3 DNA reads as TGTGCCAGCCTCCCCCACATTGAGTCGAATTCACCCCTCCACTTT.

The J gene is TRBJ2-1, the V gene TRBV6-1; no reliable D call. The V gene lost 0 bases and the J gene lost 4 bases, with 16 bases spanning the gap. The CDR3 totals 17 residues. CDR1 MNHNS and CDR2 SASEGT come from the germline V gene. Written as DNA, the CDR3 is TGTGCCAGCAGTGAAGCGCCTGGAGCCAGTCCGTACAATGAGCAGTTCTTC. Translated: CASSEAPGASPYNEQFF.

The V gene is TRBV7-9, the J gene TRBJ1-1; tentatively, D is TRBD1 (6 bases). The CDR3 has 14 residues. Trimming pared 3 bases from V and 7 bases from J, leaving 15 bases between. The V gene's germline CDR1 is SEHNR and CDR2 FQNEAQ (reference sequence). The CDR3: CASSFTSGQSEAFF. CDR3 in DNA: TGTGCCAGCAGCTTCACCTCTGGACAGAGTGAAGCTTTCTTT.

The chain is built from TRBV4-1 and TRBJ2-1; the D gene is possibly TRBD2 (6 bases). The CDR3 totals 17 residues. Germline CDR1 reads MGHRA; CDR2 reads YSYEKL. With 8 bases removed from V and 4 bases from J, the gap between germline ends came to 24 bases. The CDR3 loop reads CASGQGAGKGPYNEQFF. CDR3 in DNA: TGCGCCAGCGGACAAGGGGCGGGGAAGGGCCCTTACAATGAGCAGTTCTTC.

V gene TRBV9 combines with J gene TRBJ1-1; D gene unclear. The CDR3 runs to 17 residues. CDR1 is SGDLS, CDR2 YYNGEE, per germline. Trimming took off 0 bases at V and 2 bases at J, with 17 bases between the two ends. The CDR3 loop reads CASSVGGLLRTNTEAFF. The DNA of the CDR3 is TGTGCCAGCAGCGTAGGCGGGCTTCTCCGAACCAACACTGAAGCTTTCTTT.

This rearrangement joins TRBV4-2 to TRBJ2-3; D not resolved. The CDR3 covers 16 residues. V lost 0 bases to trimming and J lost 0 bases, with 10 bases between them. Germline V lookup: CDR1 LGHNA, CDR2 YNFKEQ. The CDR3 DNA reads as TGTGCCAGCAGCCAAGATCCCCAGACTAGCACAGATACGCAGTATTTT. It translates to CASSQDPQTSTDTQYF.

J is TRBJ1-1 and V is TRBV19; D not certain. The CDR3 has 14 residues. V lost 5 bases to trimming and J lost 6 bases, with 16 bases between them. CDR1 LNHDA and CDR2 SQIVND come from the germline V gene (reference sequence). The CDR3 sequence: CASSGVELGSEAFF. The DNA of the CDR3 is TGTGCCAGTAGTGGGGTGGAACTAGGCTCTGAAGCTTTCTTT.

V and J are TRBV7-9 and TRBJ2-5, with D possibly TRBD2 on 6 matching bases. With 6 bases removed from V and 1 base from J, the gap between germline ends came to 12 bases. CDR1 is SEHNR and CDR2 is FQNEAQ in the germline V gene (reference sequence). The CDR3 is 14 residues long. The DNA of the CDR3 is TGTGCCAGCAGGATTAGCGGAGCCCAAGAGACCCAGTACTTC. This translates into CASRISGAQETQYF.

V is TRBV2 and J is TRBJ1-2; 9 bases line up with TRBD1. J lost 2 bases, V lost 5 bases, and 6 bases had no gene match. The CDR3 length is 15 residues. Germline V gives CDR1 SNHLY, CDR2 FYNNEI. The CDR3 DNA reads TGTGCCAGCAGTCCCCTCGGGACAGGGAACTATGGCTACACCTTC. It codes for CASSPLGTGNYGYTF.

This sequence joins TRBV29-1 and TRBJ2-5; 7 bases match TRBD1. The better agreement between TRBJ2-7 and the DNA end casts doubt on the J call. The CDR3 runs to 11 residues. The germline gives CDR1 SQVTM, CDR2 ANQGSEA. The DNA for the CDR3 is TGCAGCGCGAAGACAGGGTACGAGCAGTACTTC. Its protein is CSAKTGYEQYF.

The rearrangement joins TRBV11-2 to TRBJ2-1, with D possibly matching TRBD1 (6 bases). This CDR3 spans 15 amino acids. CDR1 is SGHAT and CDR2 is FQNNGV in the germline V gene. V shed 0 bases and J shed 3 bases, with 9 bases lying between them. CDR3 nucleotide sequence: TGTGCCAGCAGCTTAGAGACAGGATTCTACAATGAGCAGTTCTTC. This sequence encodes CASSLETGFYNEQFF.

The chain joins TRBV6-6 to TRBJ2-1; D ambiguous. Trimming took off 5 bases at V and 2 bases at J, with 4 bases between the two ends. CDR1 and CDR2 (germline): MNHNY, SVGAGI (reference sequence). This CDR3 contains 12 residues. As DNA, the CDR3 is TGTGCCAGCAGTAAAGCCTACAATGAGCAGTTCTTC. Translated: CASSKAYNEQFF.

The V gene is TRBV9, the J gene TRBJ2-3, with 10 bases that match TRBD2. The CDR3 covers 15 residues. Germline V gene data show CDR1 as SGDLS and CDR2 as YYNGEE. With 4 bases clipped from V and 1 base from J, the junction kept 3 bases outside the gene matches. The CDR3 bases are TGTGCCAGCAGCCCCGGGACTAGCGGCACAGATACGCAGTATTTT. This translates into CASSPGTSGTDTQYF.

V gene TRBV6-5 combines with J gene TRBJ1-1; 8 bases line up with TRBD1. V lost 6 bases, J lost 0 bases, and 6 bases stayed unmatched. CDR1 MNHEY and CDR2 SVGAGI come from the germline V gene. The CDR3 length is 15 residues. The CDR3 DNA is TGTGCCAGCAGCCCGCGGGACAGGATGAACACTGAAGCTTTCTTT. Translation gives CASSPRDRMNTEAFF.

The genes are TRBV15 and TRBJ1-2, with D unresolved. Trimming stripped 1 base from V and 8 bases from J, with 11 bases between. The V gene's germline CDR1 is LNHNV and CDR2 YYDKDF (reference sequence). The CDR3 is 13 amino acids. The CDR3 sequence: CATSRVGLPGYTF. The CDR3 DNA is TGTGCCACCAGCAGAGTAGGCTTGCCGGGCTACACCTTC.

This chain uses TRBV6-1 with TRBJ2-6; D not resolved. In germline, CDR1 is MNHNS, CDR2 SASEGT. This CDR3 comprises 15 residues. Trimming left V 3 bases short and J 1 base short, with 7 bases between. CDR3 nucleotide sequence: TGTGCCAGCAGTGACCGACGGTCTGGGGCCAACGTCCTGACTTTC. Encoded protein: CASSDRRSGANVLTF.

The V and J genes are TRBV25-1 and TRBJ2-3; D unclear. This CDR3 spans 16 amino acids. V lost 1 base and J lost 2, with 13 bases in between. CDR1 and CDR2 from the germline V gene are MGHDK and SYGVNS. Written as DNA, the CDR3 is TGTGCCAGCAGTGAATCAAGTTCTCTCCCCACAGATACGCAGTATTTT. This encodes CASSESSSLPTDTQYF.

CDR3 region: CASSPSGANVLTF. CDR3 nucleotide sequence: TGTGCCAGCAGCCCCTCTGGGGCCAACGTCCTGACTTTC. The rearrangement links TRBV11-2 to TRBJ2-6; D call uncertain. This CDR3 region has 13 residues. Germline values: CDR1 SGHAT, CDR2 FQNNGV. V was cut by 5 bases and J by 0 bases, with 2 bases left in between.

V usage is TRBV19 and J usage is TRBJ2-3, with D tentatively TRBD1 (6 bases). Germline V CDR1 and CDR2: LNHDA, SQIVND (reference sequence). This CDR3 region has 15 residues. Trimming stripped 1 base from V and 2 bases from J, with 10 bases between. CDR3: CASSIAGELTDTQYF. CDR3 nucleotide sequence: TGTGCCAGTAGTATAGCAGGGGAACTCACAGATACGCAGTATTTT. Looking up the rest from reference TRBV19 and TRBJ2-3 gives the full variable domain: DGGITQSPKYLFRKEGQNVTLSCEQNLNHDAMYWYRQDPGQGLRLIYYSQIVNDFQKGDIAEGYSVSREKKESFPLTVTSAQKNPTAFYLCASSIAGELTDTQYFGPGTRLTVL.

This clone was counted between two and nine times. The genes are TRBV18 and TRBJ1-3, with D hard to call. This CDR3 has 13 residues. Trimming took off 6 bases at V and 0 bases at J, with 6 bases between the two ends. CDR1 KGHSH and CDR2 LQKENI come from the germline V gene. The CDR3, as DNA: TGTGCCAGCTCGGTTGACTCTGGAAACACCATATATTTT. This encodes CASSVDSGNTIYF.

The V and J genes are TRBV28 and TRBJ2-1, with 8 bases that match TRBD1. The length of the CDR3 is 13 residues. The V gene end was trimmed by 4 bases and the J gene end by 4 bases; junction bases not matched to a gene: 0. Germline V gene sequence: CDR1 MDHEN, CDR2 SYDVKM. The CDR3 region is CASSYRGYNEQFF. The DNA of the CDR3 is TGTGCCAGCAGTTACAGGGGGTACAATGAGCAGTTCTTC.

This chain joins TRBV5-4 and TRBJ2-7; 7 nucleotides match TRBD1. The CDR3 length is 14 residues. CDR1 is SGHNT and CDR2 is YYREEE in the germline V gene (reference sequence). The V and J ends lost 3 bases and 2 bases, in that order; junction bases with no gene match: 5. The CDR3 loop reads CASSSNRGPYEQYF. The DNA of the CDR3 is TGTGCCAGCAGCTCGAACAGGGGCCCCTACGAGCAGTACTTC. The full variable domain, its missing parts supplied by reference TRBV5-4 and TRBJ2-7, is ETGVTQSPTHLIKTRGQQVTLRCSSQSGHNTVSWYQQALGQGPQFIFQYYREEENGRGNFPPRFSGLQFPNYSSELNVNALELDDSALYLCASSSNRGPYEQYFGPGTRLTVT.

V is TRBV6-5 and J is TRBJ2-7; weak D call: TRBD1 (5 bases). CDR1 is MNHEY, CDR2 SVGAGI, per germline. This CDR3 is built from 16 residues. Trimming stripped 2 bases from V and 4 bases from J, with 18 bases between. This chain's CDR3 is CASSYGSSLGVYEQYF. The CDR3 nucleotides read TGTGCCAGCAGTTACGGTTCATCCTTAGGGGTATACGAGCAGTACTTC.

J is TRBJ2-7 and V is TRBV4-3; no definite D call. The V gene lost 3 bases and the J gene lost 4 bases, with 10 bases spanning the gap. The length of the CDR3 is 13 residues. Per germline, CDR1 LGHNA and CDR2 YSLEER. Written as DNA, the CDR3 is TGCGCCAGCAGCCAGGCGGTGGGGTACGAGCAGTACTTC. Translation: CASSQAVGYEQYF.

V gene TRBV28 combines with J gene TRBJ2-7; no definite D call. CDR3 length equals 12 residues. Per germline, CDR1 MDHEN and CDR2 SYDVKM. Trimming took off 4 bases at V and 2 bases at J, with 6 bases between the two ends. The CDR3 DNA is TGTGCCAGCAGTTCTACAGCCTACGAGCAGTACTTC. This gives the protein CASSSTAYEQYF.

This chain uses TRBV7-8 with TRBJ1-5, with D hard to call. Germline-derived CDR1 and CDR2 are SGHVS and FQNEAQ. The V and J ends lost 3 bases and 0 bases respectively, with 24 bases between them. The CDR3 has 20 residues. Here the CDR3 reads CASSLSAKRAGPYSNQPQHF. The CDR3 DNA is TGTGCCAGCAGCTTGTCGGCGAAGAGGGCAGGTCCCTATAGCAATCAGCCCCAGCATTTT.

The chain carries TRBV19 and TRBJ2-7; D is undetermined. The CDR3 has 14 residues. Germline assignment: CDR1 LNHDA and CDR2 SQIVND (reference sequence). Trimming left V 2 bases short and J 1 base short, with 9 bases between. The CDR3 region has the DNA TGTGCCAGTAGTATAAGCTCAGCTTCCTACGAGCAGTACTTC. This gives the protein CASSISSASYEQYF.

The CDR3 loop reads CASSAGQGLRNYGYTF. The CDR3 region has the DNA TGTGCCAGCAGCGCTGGACAGGGCTTACGAAACTATGGCTACACCTTC. The V gene is TRBV5-4, the J gene TRBJ1-2, with TRBD1 matching over 8 bases. V shed 4 bases and J 2 bases; nucleotides not matched to a gene: 10. CDR1 and CDR2 (germline): SGHNT, YYREEE (reference sequence). The length of the CDR3 is 16 residues.

The V call is TRBV7-9, the J call TRBJ2-7; D gene ambiguous. This CDR3 is 15 amino acids long. Per the germline V gene, CDR1 is SEHNR and CDR2 is FQNEAQ (reference sequence). The V end lost 1 base, the J end lost 3 bases, and 13 bases lay between the germline ends. The CDR3 DNA reads as TGTGCCAGCAGCTTAGGCTCAGGTTCTTACTACGAGCAGTACTTC. Protein sequence: CASSLGSGSYYEQYF.